Listed here is a single T cell receptor (beta chain). The record originates from a study of cytomegalovirus exposure and HLA in healthy donors. Primers for the PCR totalled 60 Vbeta and 13 Jbeta. Generated by immunoSEQ multiplex PCR, the TCRdb table keeps only in-frame clones and is missing some. The sample shows 210,000 or so clones, roughly four fifths of them seen only once. The germline V and J ends were trimmed by 2 bases and 2 bases, with 6 bases remaining between them. CDR1 is WNHNN, CDR2 SYGVQD, per germline (reference sequence). The CDR3 length is 14 residues. The sequence was obtained from a girl aged 5-17 years in good health and CMV-seronegative. The gene calls are TRBV10-1 and TRBJ2-2; D uncertain. Input material: PBMCs. The CDR3 DNA reads as TGCGCCAGCAGTGAGACTGCCAACACCGGGGAGCTGTTTTTT. Amino acids: CASSETANTGELFF.